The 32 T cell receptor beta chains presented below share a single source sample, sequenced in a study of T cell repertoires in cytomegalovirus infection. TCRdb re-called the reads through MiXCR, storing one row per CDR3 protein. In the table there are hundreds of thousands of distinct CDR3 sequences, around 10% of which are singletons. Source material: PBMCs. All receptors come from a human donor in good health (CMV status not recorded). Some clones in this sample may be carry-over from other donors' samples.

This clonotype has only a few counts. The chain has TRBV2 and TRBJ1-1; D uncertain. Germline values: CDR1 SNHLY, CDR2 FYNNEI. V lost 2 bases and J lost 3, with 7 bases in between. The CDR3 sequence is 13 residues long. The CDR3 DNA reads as TGTGCCAGCAGTGAAAAGCTAGACACTGAAGCTTTCTTT. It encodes CASSEKLDTEAFF.

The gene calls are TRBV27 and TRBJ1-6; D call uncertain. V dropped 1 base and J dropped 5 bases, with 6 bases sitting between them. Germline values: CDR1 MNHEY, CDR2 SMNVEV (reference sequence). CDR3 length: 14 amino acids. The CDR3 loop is CASSLWLNNSPLHF. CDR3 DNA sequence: TGTGCCAGCAGTTTATGGCTCAATAATTCACCCCTCCACTTT.

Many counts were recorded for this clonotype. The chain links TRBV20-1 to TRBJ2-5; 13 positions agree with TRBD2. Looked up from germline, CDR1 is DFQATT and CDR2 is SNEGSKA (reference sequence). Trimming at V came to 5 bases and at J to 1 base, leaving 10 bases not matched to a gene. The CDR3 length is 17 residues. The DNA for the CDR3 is TGCAGTGCTTCCGGGACTAGCGGGACTTACCTCCAAGAGACCCAGTACTTC. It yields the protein CSASGTSGTYLQETQYF.

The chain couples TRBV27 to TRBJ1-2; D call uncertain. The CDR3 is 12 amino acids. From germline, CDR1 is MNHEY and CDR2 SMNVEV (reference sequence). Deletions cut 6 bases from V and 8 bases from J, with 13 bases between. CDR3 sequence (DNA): TGTGCCAGCAGCCCCACCCGGGGAGGCTACACCTTC. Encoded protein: CASSPTRGGYTF.

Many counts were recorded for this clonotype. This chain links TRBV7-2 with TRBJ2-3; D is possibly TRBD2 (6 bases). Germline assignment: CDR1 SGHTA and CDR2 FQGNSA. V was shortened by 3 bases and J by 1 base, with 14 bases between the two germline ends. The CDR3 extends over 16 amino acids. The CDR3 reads CASSLGTYTRTDTQYF. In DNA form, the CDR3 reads TGTGCCAGCAGCTTGGGGACTTACACCCGCACAGATACGCAGTATTTT.

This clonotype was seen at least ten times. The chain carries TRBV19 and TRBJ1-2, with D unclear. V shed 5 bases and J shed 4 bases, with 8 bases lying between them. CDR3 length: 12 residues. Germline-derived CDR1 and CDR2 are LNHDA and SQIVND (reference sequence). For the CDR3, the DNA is TGTGCCAGTAGTCATGGGATCTATGGCTACACCTTC. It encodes CASSHGIYGYTF.

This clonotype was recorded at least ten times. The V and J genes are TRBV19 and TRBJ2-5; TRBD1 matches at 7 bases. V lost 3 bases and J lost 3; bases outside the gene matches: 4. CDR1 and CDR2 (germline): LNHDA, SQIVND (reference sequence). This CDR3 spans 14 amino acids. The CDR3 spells CASSIGQAEETQYF. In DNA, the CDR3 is TGTGCCAGTAGTATTGGACAGGCCGAAGAGACCCAGTACTTC.

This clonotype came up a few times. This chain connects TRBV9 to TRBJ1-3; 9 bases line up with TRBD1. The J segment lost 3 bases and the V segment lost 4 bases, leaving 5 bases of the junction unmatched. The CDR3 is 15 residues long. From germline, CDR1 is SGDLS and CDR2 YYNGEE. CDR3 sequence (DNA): TGTGCCAGCAGCCCCAGGACAGGGGTTGGAAACACCATATATTTT. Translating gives CASSPRTGVGNTIYF.

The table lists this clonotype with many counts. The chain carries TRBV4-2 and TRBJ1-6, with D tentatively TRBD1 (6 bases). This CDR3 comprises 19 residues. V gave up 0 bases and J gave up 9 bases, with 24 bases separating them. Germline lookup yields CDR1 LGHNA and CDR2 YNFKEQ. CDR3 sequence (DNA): TGTGCCAGCAGCCAAGATTGGCAGGGGCAGTTTTCGGGACCTTCACCCCTCCACTTT. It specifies CASSQDWQGQFSGPSPLHF.

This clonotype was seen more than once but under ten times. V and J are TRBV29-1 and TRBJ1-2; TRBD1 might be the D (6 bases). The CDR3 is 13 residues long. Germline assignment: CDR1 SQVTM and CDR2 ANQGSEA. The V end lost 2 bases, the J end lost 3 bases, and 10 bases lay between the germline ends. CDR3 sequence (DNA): TGCAGCGTTGAATTGTACAGGGACTATGGCTACACCTTC. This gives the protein CSVELYRDYGYTF.

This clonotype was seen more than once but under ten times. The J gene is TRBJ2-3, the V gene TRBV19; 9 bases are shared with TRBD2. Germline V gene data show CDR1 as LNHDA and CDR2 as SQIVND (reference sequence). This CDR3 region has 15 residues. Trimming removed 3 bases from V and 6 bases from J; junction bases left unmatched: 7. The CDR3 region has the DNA TGTGCCAGTAGTATTCGCGGGGGGGCCGGGGATACGCAGTATTTT. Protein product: CASSIRGGAGDTQYF.

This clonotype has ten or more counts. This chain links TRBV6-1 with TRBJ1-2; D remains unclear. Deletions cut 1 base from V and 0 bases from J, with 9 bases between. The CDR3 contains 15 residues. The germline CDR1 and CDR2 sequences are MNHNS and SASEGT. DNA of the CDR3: TGTGCCAGCAGTGAAGTGCGGGCCTCTAACTATGGCTACACCTTC. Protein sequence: CASSEVRASNYGYTF.

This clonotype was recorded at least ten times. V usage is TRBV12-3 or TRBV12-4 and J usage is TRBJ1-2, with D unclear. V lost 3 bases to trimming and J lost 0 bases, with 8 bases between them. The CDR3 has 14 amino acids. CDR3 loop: CASSFAGSNYGYTF. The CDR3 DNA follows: TGTGCCAGCAGTTTTGCGGGCTCTAACTATGGCTACACCTTC.

The CDR3 here is CASSESGVAEQYF. For the CDR3, the DNA is TGTGCCAGCAGCGAGTCCGGGGTTGCCGAGCAGTACTTC. V is TRBV9 and J is TRBJ2-7; TRBD2 might be the D (5 bases). The germline gives CDR1 SGDLS, CDR2 YYNGEE. The V and J ends lost 3 bases and 6 bases respectively, with 13 bases between them. This CDR3 region has 13 residues.

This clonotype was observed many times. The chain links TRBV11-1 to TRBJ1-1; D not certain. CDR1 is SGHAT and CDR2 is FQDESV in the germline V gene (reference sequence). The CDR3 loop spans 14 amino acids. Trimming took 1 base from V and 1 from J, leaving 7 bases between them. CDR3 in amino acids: CASSLVMENTEAFF. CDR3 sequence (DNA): TGTGCCAGCAGCTTAGTCATGGAGAACACTGAAGCTTTCTTT. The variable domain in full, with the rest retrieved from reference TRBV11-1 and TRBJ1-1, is EAEVAQSPRYKITEKSQAVAFWCDPISGHATLYWYRQILGQGPELLVQFQDESVVDDSQLPKDRFSAERLKGVDSTLKIQPAELGDSAMYLCASSLVMENTEAFFGQGTRLTVV.

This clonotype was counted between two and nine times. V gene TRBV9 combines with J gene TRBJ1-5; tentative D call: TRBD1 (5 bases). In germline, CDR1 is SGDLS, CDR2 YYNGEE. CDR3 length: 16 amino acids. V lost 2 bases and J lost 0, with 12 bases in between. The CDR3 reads CASSVGPGNSNQPQHF. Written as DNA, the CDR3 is TGTGCCAGCAGCGTTGGGCCAGGGAATAGCAATCAGCCCCAGCATTTT. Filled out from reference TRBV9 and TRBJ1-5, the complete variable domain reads DSGVTQTPKHLITATGQRVTLRCSPRSGDLSVYWYQQSLDQGLQFLIQYYNGEERAKGNILERFSAQQFPDLHSELNLSSLELGDSALYFCASSVGPGNSNQPQHFGDGTRLSIL.

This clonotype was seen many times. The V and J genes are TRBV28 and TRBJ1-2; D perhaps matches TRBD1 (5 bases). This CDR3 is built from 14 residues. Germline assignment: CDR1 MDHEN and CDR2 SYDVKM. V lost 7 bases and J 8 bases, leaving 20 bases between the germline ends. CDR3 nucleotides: TGTGCCAGCAACTCCGGGCCAGGGCTGTCCGGCTACACCTTC. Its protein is CASNSGPGLSGYTF.

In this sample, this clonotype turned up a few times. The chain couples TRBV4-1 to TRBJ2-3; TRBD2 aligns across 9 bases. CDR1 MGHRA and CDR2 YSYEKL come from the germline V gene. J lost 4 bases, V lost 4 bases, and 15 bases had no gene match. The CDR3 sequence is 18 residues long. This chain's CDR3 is CASSLRRISGGSADTQYF. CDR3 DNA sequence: TGCGCCAGCAGCCTAAGACGTATTAGCGGGGGCAGCGCAGATACGCAGTATTTT.

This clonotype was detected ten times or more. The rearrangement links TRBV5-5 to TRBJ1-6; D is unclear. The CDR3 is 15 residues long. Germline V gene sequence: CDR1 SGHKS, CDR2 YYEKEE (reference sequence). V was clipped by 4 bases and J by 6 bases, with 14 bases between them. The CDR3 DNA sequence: TGTGCCAGCAGCCCAGGCGAAGTACTTAATTCACCCCTCCACTTT. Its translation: CASSPGEVLNSPLHF. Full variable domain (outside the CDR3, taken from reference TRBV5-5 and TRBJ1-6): DAGVTQSPTHLIKTRGQQVTLRCSPISGHKSVSWYQQVLGQGPQFIFQYYEKEERGRGNFPDRFSARQFPNYSSELNVNALLLGDSALYLCASSPGEVLNSPLHFGNGTRLTVT.

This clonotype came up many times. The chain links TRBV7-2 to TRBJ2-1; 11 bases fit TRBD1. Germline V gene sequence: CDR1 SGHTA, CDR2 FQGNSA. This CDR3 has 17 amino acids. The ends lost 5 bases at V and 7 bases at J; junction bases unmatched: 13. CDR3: CASSRPTGQGVRNEQFF. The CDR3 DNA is TGTGCCAGCAGCCGACCCACGGGACAGGGGGTAAGGAATGAGCAGTTCTTC.

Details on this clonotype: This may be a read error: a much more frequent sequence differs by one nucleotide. As DNA, the CDR3 is TGTGCCAGTAACCCCCCCCTTGGGGACAGCTTCTCGAACACCGGGGAGCTGTTTTTT. Protein: CASNPPLGDSFSNTGELFF. J is TRBJ2-2 and V is TRBV19; 7 nucleotides agree with TRBD1. The CDR3 extends over 19 amino acids. The germline V gene has CDR1 LNHDA and CDR2 SQIVND (reference sequence). V was pared by 7 bases and J by 0 bases, with 17 bases of the junction left unmatched.

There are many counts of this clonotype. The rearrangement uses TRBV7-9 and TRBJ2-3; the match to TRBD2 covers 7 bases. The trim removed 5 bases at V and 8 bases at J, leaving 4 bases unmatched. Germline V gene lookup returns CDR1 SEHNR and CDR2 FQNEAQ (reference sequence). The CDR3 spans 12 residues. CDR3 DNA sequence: TGTGCCAGCAGCACGGGGGGAACTACGCAGTATTTT. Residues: CASSTGGTTQYF.

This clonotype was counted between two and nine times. The CDR3 spells CASSLGGTGYTF. Here the CDR3 DNA reads TGTGCCAGCAGCCTCGGGGGTACTGGCTACACCTTC. The chain has TRBV12-3 or TRBV12-4 and TRBJ1-2, with D maybe TRBD1 (5 bases). V was shortened by 6 bases and J by 7 bases, with 12 bases between the two germline ends. The CDR3 covers 12 residues.

CDR3 nucleotide sequence: TGTGCCAGCAGTTTGGGGGAGGGGTACACTGAAGCTTTCTTT. Translated, it gives CASSLGEGYTEAFF. The chain joins TRBV28 to TRBJ1-1; possibly TRBD1 for D (5 bases). Germline values: CDR1 MDHEN, CDR2 SYDVKM. V lost 3 bases, J lost 3 bases, and 11 bases lay in between. The CDR3 spans 14 residues.

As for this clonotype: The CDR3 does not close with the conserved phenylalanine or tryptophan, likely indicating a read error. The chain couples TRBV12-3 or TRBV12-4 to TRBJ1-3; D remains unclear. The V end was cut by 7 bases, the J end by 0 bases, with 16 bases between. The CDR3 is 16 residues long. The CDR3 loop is CASNWLGSLSGNTIYL. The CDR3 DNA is TGTGCCAGCAATTGGTTGGGGTCGCTCTCTGGAAACACCATATATCTT.

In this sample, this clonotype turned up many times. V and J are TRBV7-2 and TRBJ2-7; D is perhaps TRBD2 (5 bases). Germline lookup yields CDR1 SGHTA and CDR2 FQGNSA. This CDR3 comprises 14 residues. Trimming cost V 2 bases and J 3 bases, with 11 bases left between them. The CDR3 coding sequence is TGTGCCAGCAGCTTATCCGCGGGTCACTACGAGCAGTACTTC. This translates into CASSLSAGHYEQYF. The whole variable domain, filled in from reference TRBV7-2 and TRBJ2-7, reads GAGVSQSPSNKVTEKGKDVELRCDPISGHTALYWYRQSLGQGLEFLIYFQGNSAPDKSGLPSDRFSAERTGGSVSTLTIQRTQQEDSAVYLCASSLSAGHYEQYFGPGTRLTVT.

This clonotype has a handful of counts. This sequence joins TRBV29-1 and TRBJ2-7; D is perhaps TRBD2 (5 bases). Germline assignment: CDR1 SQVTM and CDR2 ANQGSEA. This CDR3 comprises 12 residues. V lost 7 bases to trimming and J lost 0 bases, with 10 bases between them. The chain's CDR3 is CSASDSSYEQYF. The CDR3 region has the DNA TGCAGCGCTTCGGACTCCTCCTACGAGCAGTACTTC.

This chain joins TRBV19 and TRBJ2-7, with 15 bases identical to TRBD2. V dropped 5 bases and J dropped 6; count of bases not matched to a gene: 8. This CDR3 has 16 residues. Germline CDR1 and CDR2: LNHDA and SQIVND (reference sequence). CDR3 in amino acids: CASSPWTSGRATEQYF. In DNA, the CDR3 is TGTGCCAGTAGTCCCTGGACTAGCGGGAGGGCCACCGAGCAGTACTTC.

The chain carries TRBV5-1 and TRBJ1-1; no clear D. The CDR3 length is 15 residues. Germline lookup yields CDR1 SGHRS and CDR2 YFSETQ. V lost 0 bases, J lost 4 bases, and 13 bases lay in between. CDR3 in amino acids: CASSLVGQRSTEAFF. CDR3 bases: TGCGCCAGCAGCTTGGTCGGGCAGCGAAGCACTGAAGCTTTCTTT. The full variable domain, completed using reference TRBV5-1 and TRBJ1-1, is KAGVTQTPRYLIKTRGQQVTLSCSPISGHRSVSWYQQTPGQGLQFLFEYFSETQRNKGNFPGRFSGRQFSNSRSEMNVSTLELGDSALYLCASSLVGQRSTEAFFGQGTRLTVV.

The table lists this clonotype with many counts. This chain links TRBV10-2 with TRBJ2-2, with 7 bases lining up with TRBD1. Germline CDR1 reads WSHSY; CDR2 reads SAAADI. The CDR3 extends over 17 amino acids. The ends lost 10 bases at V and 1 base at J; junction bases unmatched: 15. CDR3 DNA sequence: TGCGCCACCCCTAACGGTCCGGACAGGCTGAACACCGGGGAGCTGTTTTTT. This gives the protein CATPNGPDRLNTGELFF.

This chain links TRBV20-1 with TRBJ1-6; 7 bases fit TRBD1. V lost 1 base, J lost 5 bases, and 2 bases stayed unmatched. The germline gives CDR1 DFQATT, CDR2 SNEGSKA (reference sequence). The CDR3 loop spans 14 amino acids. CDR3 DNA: TGCAGTGCTAGAGTCGGACAGGATAATTCACCCCTCCACTTT. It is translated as CSARVGQDNSPLHF.

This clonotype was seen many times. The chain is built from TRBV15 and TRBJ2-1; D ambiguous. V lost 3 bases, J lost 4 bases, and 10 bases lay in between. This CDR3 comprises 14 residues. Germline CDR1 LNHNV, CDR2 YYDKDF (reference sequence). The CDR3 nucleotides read TGTGCCACCAGCAGTTTAGTGGGGTACAATGAGCAGTTCTTC. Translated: CATSSLVGYNEQFF.